This T cell receptor beta chain was sequenced for a study of regulatory T cells in long-lasting Graves disease (dated by TCRdb to the early 2020s). As for the study more broadly: Persistent Graves' disease was defined as antithyroid drug treatment for over 5 years with persistently positive TSH receptor autoantibodies. This study used TCR sequencing and RNA sequencing of peripheral blood to compare persistent Graves' disease patients against newly diagnosed Graves' disease patients. The study was registered as a clinical trial and conducted in China. A total of some 33 samples were covered by TCR sequencing, comprising some 13 persistent and approximately 20 newly diagnosed Graves' disease patients. In the clinical cohort, patients with persistent Graves' disease had used antithyroid drugs for an average of around ten years.

This sample's time point label indicates: persistent/refractory GD, antithyroid drugs over 5 years with positive TRAb. For both TCR sequencing and RNA sequencing, RNA was extracted from PBMCs using TRIzol. Graves' disease was diagnosed according to American Thyroid Association guidelines. The patients came from an endocrinology department in Xi'an, China. From each patient, approximately 10 milliliters of peripheral blood was collected into an EDTA anticoagulant tube. Ficoll Paque Plus density gradient separation was used to isolate PBMCs, and no further T cell sorting was done. An Agilent 2100 Bioanalyzer and agarose gel were used to check RNA quality, and a NanoDrop 2000 was used to measure RNA concentration. What the study reported, not specific to this receptor: Compared with newly diagnosed patients, patients with persistent Graves' disease had lower TCR Shannon entropy and fewer highly expanded clones, which suggests clonal expansion. Sequencing and analysis were restricted to the TCR beta chain. More public clonotypes were shared among persistent patients (about 2,800) than among newly diagnosed patients (roughly 1,000). The study examined only peripheral blood because the primary lesion, thyroid tissue, could not be accessed. The authors noted that the small sample size was a limitation that may lower accuracy. TRBV28, TRBJ1-2 and TRBJ2-5 were preferentially used in persistent disease, while TRBV20-1 and TRBJ2-1 were favored in newly diagnosed disease.

The germline V gene (reference sequence) gives CDR1 as LGHDT and CDR2 as YNNKEL. The CDR3 measures 14 amino acids from cysteine to phenylalanine. The retained sequence is limited to the CDR3, 42 bases, with the frame set at the first base. V drops 4 bases and J drops 1 base, leaving 10 bases in between. The protocol used for the library was multiplex PCR. The sample was run on an Illumina HiSeq 4000. To build TCR beta libraries, CDR3 regions were amplified by Arm-PCR using iRepertoire HTBI primers. Gel purification was performed on PCR products prior to sequencing. Under the source paper's analysis protocol: Across samples, roughly 60 TRBV and 14 TRBJ segments were identified and used for gene usage analysis of CDR3 amino acid clonotypes. COPE and FqMerger were used to merge the filtered high-quality paired reads into contigs. BLAST was used to align contigs to IMGT TRBV, TRBD and TRBJ reference genes, with CDR3 defined following IMGT. Clonotypes above 0.1% frequency were classified as highly expanded clones. Shannon entropy served as the measure of repertoire diversity, while the Gini coefficient captured V-J evenness. Public clonotypes were defined as clonotypes shared by more than one individual. TCRdb reanalyzed the raw reads on its own, using fastp at Q25 for trimming and MiXCR for clone calling, and kept in-frame beta chains. Each entry merges the rows of one CDR3 protein and shows their most common DNA and genes. V and J calls and clone size were set by TCRdb, not the authors. This sample lists 700,000 or so distinct CDR3 sequences; 25% to 35% were detected once. The ten top clones hold about two fifths of the sample.

This clonotype showed up just a few times. What this receptor recognizes is not known. Within one base of it there is no much larger clone, and no base qualities were kept. This specimen was peripheral blood mononuclear cells (PBMCs), taken when the disease was refractory, from a patient treated with antithyroid drugs. Recombination connected TRBV3-1 to TRBJ2-5; the D gene identity is not certain. The sequence was obtained from a female donor with Graves disease. The CDR3 region has the sequence CASSRGPIQETQYF. The sequenced DNA: TGTGCCAGCAGCCGAGGTCCCATCCAAGAGACCCAGTACTTC.